This entry is about one T cell receptor beta chain. Its target is not known. Moderate-to-severe activity, with CAS ≥3, NOSPECS ≥4 and duration under 3 months, characterized the donors with ophthalmopathy. Germline CDR1 and CDR2: GTSNPN and SVGIG (reference sequence). The V gene lost 5 bases and the J gene lost 4 bases, with 24 bases spanning the gap. This CDR3 comprises 16 residues. This entry belongs to a study of Graves' ophthalmopathy and Graves' hyperthyroidism. Study background: The authors collected peripheral blood at initial diagnosis, before any treatment.

Study results and caveats: The 13-signature model separated ophthalmopathy from stable hyperthyroidism at 85% to 90% sensitivity and around 81% specificity. Blood also harbored most expanded thyroid clonotypes above 0.001 frequency.

From RNA, the CDR3 regions of TCR beta chains were amplified and sequenced. Scientists carried out first-round RT-PCR using HTBI primers and then a second-round multiplex PCR. TCRdb reprocessed the multiplex PCR reads with MiXCR, giving one entry per CDR3 protein. This sample has almost 400,000 distinct CDR3 sequences; approximately 20% occur once, and the top ten carry 1.6%. V usage is TRBV30 and J usage is TRBJ2-7; either TRBD1 or TRBD2 may supply D (5 bases each). Sequences were obtained from peripheral blood. The TCR was taken from a woman under 30 with Graves' ophthalmopathy. The CDR3 nucleotides are TGTGCCTGGGGGATAGATGGGGGAGTGTCCCCGTACGAGCAGTACTTC. It codes for CAWGIDGGVSPYEQYF. Full variable domain (outside the CDR3, taken from reference TRBV30 and TRBJ2-7): SQTIHQWPATLVQPVGSPLSLECTVEGTSNPNLYWYRQAAGRGLQLLFYSVGIGQISSEVPQNLSASRPQDRQFILSSKKLLLSDSGFYLCAWGIDGGVSPYEQYFGPGTRLTVT.